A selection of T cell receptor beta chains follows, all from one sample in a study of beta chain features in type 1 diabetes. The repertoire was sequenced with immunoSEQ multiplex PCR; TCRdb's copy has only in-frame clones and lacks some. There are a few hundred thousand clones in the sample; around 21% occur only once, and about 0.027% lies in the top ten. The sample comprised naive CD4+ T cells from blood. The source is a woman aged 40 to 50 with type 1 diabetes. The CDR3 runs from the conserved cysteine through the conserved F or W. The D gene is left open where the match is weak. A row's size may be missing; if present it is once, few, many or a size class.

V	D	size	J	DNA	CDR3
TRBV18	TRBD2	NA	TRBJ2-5	TGTGCCAGCTCACCACCCAGCGGGGGGTCCGAGACCCAGTACTTC	CASSPPSGGSETQYF
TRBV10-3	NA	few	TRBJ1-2	TGTGCCATCAGTGAGACGGTCGGCTATGGCTACACCTTC	CAISETVGYGYTF
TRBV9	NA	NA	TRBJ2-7	TGTGCCAGCAGCGTGGACCAGGGTGGCCTAGAGCAGTACTTC	CASSVDQGGLEQYF
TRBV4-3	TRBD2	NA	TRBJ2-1	TGCGCCAGCAGCCAAGAAGCGGGAGTGGGTTTTGAGCAGTTCTTC	CASSQEAGVGFEQFF
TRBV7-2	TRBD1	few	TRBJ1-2	TGTGCCAGCAGCTTAGGTTCGACAGGGAATGGCTACACCTTC	CASSLGSTGNGYTF
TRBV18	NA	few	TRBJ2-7	TGTGCCAGCTCACCTACGGCAGGGGGGACCTACGAGCAGTACTTC	CASSPTAGGTYEQYF
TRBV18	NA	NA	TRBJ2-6	TGTGCCAGCTCACCACCGTCGGCGGTCTCTGGGGCCAACGTCCTGACTTTC	CASSPPSAVSGANVLTF
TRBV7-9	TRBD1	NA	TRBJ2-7	TGTGCCAGCAGCTTGGGACAGGGGGCCTACGAGCAGTACTTC	CASSLGQGAYEQYF
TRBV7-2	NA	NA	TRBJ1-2	TGTGCCAGCAGCTTATTGCGGGGCGTGGATGGCTACACCTTC	CASSLLRGVDGYTF
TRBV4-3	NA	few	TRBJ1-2	TGCGCCAGCAGCCAGACCGGGACTGCCAACTATGGCTACACCTTC	CASSQTGTANYGYTF
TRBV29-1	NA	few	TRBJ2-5	TGCAGCGGACGGGGGATCCAAGAGACCCAGTACTTC	CSGRGIQETQYF
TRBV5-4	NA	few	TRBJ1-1	TGTGCCAGCAGCTTGAGGAGTATGAACACTGAAGCTTTCTTT	CASSLRSMNTEAFF
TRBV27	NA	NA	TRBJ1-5	TGTGCCAGCAGTTTAAGGAGTCGTAGCAATCAGCCCCAGCATTTT	CASSLRSRSNQPQHF
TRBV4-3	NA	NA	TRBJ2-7	TGCGCCAGCAGCCAAGATGGGGCCCGTTACGAGCAGTACTTC	CASSQDGARYEQYF
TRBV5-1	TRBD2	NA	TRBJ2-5	TGCGCCAGCAGCTTGGGGCGGGGGCAAGAGACCCAGTACTTC	CASSLGRGQETQYF
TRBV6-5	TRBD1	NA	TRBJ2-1	TGTGCCAGCAGTTACAACAGGGGGCTAGAGAATGAGCAGTTCTTC	CASSYNRGLENEQFF
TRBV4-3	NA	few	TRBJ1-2	TGCGCCAGCAGCCAAGAGACGAGGGCTCGAGGCTACACCTTC	CASSQETRARGYTF
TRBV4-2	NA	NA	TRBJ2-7	TGTGCCAGCAGCCATAGCGGTTACGAGCAGTACTTC	CASSHSGYEQYF
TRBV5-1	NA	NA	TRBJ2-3	TGCGCCAGCAGCTTGTCGACAGAGCCTAGCACAGATACGCAGTATTTT	CASSLSTEPSTDTQYF
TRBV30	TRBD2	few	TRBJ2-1	TGTGCCTGCCCCCGGAGTAATACTAGCGGGAGCAGGGTTGAGCAGTTCTTC	CACPRSNTSGSRVEQFF
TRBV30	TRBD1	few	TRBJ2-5	TGTGCCTGGAGTCCAAAGGGGGCCCTGAGGGAGACCCAGTACTTC	CAWSPKGALRETQYF
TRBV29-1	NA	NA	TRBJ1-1	TGCAGCGTTGAAGACGGATGGACGGGGGCTTTCTTT	CSVEDGWTGAFF
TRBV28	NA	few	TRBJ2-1	TGTGCCAGCAGCCCAAAAAGAACCGGACAGAACAATGAGCAGTTCTTC	CASSPKRTGQNNEQFF
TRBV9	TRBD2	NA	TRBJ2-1	TGTGCCAGCAGCTCCCGGACTAGCGCTATCAATGAGCAGTTCTTC	CASSSRTSAINEQFF
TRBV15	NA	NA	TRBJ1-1	TGTGCCACCAGCAGAGGGGGGGTTGGGAACACTGAAGCTTTCTTT	CATSRGGVGNTEAFF
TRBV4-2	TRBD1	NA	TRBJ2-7	TGTGCCAGCAGCCAAGGGGGGAAATCAGGGGGCTACGAGCAGTACTTC	CASSQGGKSGGYEQYF
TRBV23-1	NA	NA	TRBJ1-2	TGCGCCGGTCCCGGGGAGAGCGGCTACACCTTC	CAGPGESGYTF
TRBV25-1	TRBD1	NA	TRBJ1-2	TGTGCCAGCAGTGAAATCACGGGACAGGGTGGATTCGTCAATGGCTACACCTTC	CASSEITGQGGFVNGYTF
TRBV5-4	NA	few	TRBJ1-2	TGTGCCAGCAGCTTGGCCGAAGGGAGGGGGGGCTACACCTTC	CASSLAEGRGGYTF
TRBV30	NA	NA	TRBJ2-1	TGTGCCTGGAGTGTGAACGGAGCTGAGGAGCAGTTCTTC	CAWSVNGAEEQFF
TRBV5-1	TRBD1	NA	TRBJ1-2	TGCGCCAGCAGCCACGGGACAGGGACGAGGCCTGGCTACACCTTC	CASSHGTGTRPGYTF
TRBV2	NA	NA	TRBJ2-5	TGTGCCAGCAGGAAACTAGGGGAGACCCAGTACTTC	CASRKLGETQYF
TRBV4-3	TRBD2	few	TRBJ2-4	TGCGCCAGCAGCCAAGACCAAGCGGGAGGTTTTAACATTCAGTACTTC	CASSQDQAGGFNIQYF
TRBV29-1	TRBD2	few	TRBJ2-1	TGCAGCGCCCGTCCGGGACTAGCGGTGCAATCCTACAATGAGCAGTTCTTC	CSARPGLAVQSYNEQFF
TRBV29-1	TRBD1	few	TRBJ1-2	TGCAGCGTTGGGGGACAGGTCAACTATGGCTACACCTTC	CSVGGQVNYGYTF
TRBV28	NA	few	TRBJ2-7	TGTGCCAGCGGAGGCGGCGGGACCGCCTACGAGCAGTACTTC	CASGGGGTAYEQYF
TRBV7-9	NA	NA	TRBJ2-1	TGTGCCAGCAGCACATCTTACAATGAGCAGTTCTTC	CASSTSYNEQFF
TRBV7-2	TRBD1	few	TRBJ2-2	TGTGCCAGCAGCCTACAGGGGGTGATGACCACCGGGGAGCTGTTTTTT	CASSLQGVMTTGELFF
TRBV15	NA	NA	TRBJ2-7	TGTGCCACCAGCAGAGATACAGGTCAATACGAGCAGTACTTC	CATSRDTGQYEQYF
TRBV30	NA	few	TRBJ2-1	TGTGCCTGGGGCCGGGTGGAGAGCTCCTACAATGAGCAGTTCTTC	CAWGRVESSYNEQFF
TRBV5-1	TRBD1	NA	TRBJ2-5	TGCGCCAGCAGCAAAACGACAGGGATTTATCAAGAGACCCAGTACTTC	CASSKTTGIYQETQYF
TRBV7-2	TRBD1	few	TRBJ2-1	TGTGCCAGCAGCGGCCGGGACAGGGGCAATGAGCAGTTCTTC	CASSGRDRGNEQFF